This TCR beta chain came from a study of cytomegalovirus exposure and HLA in healthy donors. Study-level results: Rare TCR sequences predominated, though certain public TCRs were found in many donors. Segments of the TCR beta V type were, in most cases, productive about 90% or about 30% of the time in an earlier analysis. TCR beta chain V- and J-gene trimming was linked, in a later analysis, to a missense variant in DCLRE1C.

The V and J ends lost 5 bases and 6 bases, in that order; junction bases with no gene match: 7. Per the germline V gene, CDR1 is MNHNY and CDR2 is SVGAGI (reference sequence). This CDR3 is built from 14 residues. Points on this clone: What it recognizes is unknown.

Amplification used 60 Vbeta primers and 13 Jbeta primers. TCRdb keeps only in-frame clones here, not all; method: immunoSEQ multiplex PCR. This table has hundreds of thousands of clones, 60% to 80% appearing once. The TCR was taken from a male donor in good health and CMV-seronegative. The chain is built from TRBV6-6 and TRBJ2-7, with 10 nucleotides matching TRBD1. The material sequenced was PBMCs. The CDR3 nucleotides read TGTGCCAGCAGTACAAGGACAGGGGGAGCCGAGCAGTACTTC. It specifies CASSTRTGGAEQYF.